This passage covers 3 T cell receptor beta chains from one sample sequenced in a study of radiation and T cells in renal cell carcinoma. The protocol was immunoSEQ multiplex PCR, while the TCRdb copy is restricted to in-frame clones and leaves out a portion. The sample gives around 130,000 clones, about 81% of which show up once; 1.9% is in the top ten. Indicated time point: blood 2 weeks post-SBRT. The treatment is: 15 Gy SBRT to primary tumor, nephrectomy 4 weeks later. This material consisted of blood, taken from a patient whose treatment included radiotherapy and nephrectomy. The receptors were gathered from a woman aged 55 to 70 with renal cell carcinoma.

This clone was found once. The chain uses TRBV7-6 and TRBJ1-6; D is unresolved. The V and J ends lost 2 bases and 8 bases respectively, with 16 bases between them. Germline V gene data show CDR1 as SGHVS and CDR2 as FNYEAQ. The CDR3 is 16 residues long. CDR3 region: CASSLQSTGAYSPLHF. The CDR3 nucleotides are TGTGCCAGCAGCTTACAAAGCACGGGAGCATATTCACCCCTCCACTTT.

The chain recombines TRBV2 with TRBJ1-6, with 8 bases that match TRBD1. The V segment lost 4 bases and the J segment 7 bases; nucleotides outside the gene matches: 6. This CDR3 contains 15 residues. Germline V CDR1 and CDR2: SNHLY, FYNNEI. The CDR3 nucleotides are TGTGCCAGCAGTGGCAGGGGGCAGCCAAATTCACCCCTCCACTTT. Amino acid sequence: CASSGRGQPNSPLHF.

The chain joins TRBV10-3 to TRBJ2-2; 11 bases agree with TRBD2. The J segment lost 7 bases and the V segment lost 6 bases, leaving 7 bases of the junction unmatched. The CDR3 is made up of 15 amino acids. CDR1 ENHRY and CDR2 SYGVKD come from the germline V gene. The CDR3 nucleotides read TGTGCCATCAGCCAACTAGCGGGAGTAAGCGGGGAGCTGTTTTTT. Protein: CAISQLAGVSGELFF.